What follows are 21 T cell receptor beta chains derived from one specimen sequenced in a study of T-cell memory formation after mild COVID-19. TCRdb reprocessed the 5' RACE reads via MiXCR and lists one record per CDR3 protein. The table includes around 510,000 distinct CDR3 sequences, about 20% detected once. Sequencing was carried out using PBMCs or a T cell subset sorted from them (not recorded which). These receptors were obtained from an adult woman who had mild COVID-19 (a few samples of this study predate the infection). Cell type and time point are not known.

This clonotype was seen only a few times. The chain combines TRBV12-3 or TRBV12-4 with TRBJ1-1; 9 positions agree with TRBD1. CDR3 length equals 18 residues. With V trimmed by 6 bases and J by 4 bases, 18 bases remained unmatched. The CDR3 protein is CASSTLYGTGLVSTEAFF. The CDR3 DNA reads TGTGCCAGCAGCACTCTGTATGGGACAGGGTTAGTGAGCACTGAAGCTTTCTTT.

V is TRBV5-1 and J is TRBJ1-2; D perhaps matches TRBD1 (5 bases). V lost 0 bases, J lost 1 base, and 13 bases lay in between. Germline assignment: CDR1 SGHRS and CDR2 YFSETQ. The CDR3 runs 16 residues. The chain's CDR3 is CASSLDGAVSNYGYTF. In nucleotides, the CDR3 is TGCGCCAGCAGCTTGGACGGGGCTGTGAGTAACTATGGCTACACCTTC.

CDR3 coding DNA: TGCAGTGCTTACCGGGACACTCAGCATTTT. Translated, it gives CSAYRDTQHF. The rearrangement uses TRBV20-1 and TRBJ1-5; tentative D call: TRBD1 (6 bases). The V gene lost 5 bases and the J gene lost 13 bases, with 12 bases spanning the gap. Germline V gene sequence: CDR1 DFQATT, CDR2 SNEGSKA (reference sequence). This CDR3 contains 10 residues.

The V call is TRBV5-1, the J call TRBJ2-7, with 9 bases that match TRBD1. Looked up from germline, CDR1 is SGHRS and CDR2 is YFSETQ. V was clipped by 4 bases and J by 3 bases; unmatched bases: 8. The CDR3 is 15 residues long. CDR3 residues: CASSAAPGQGYEQYF. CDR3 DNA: TGCGCCAGCAGCGCGGCTCCGGGACAGGGCTACGAGCAGTACTTC.

The CDR3 is CATSAPWGGTGELFF. CDR3 coding DNA: TGTGCCACCAGTGCACCTTGGGGAGGCACCGGGGAGCTGTTTTTT. The chain carries TRBV24-1 and TRBJ2-2, with D possibly TRBD2 on 6 matching bases. Trimming cost V 5 bases and J 4 bases, with 13 bases left between them. The CDR3 contains 15 residues. The germline CDR1 and CDR2 sequences are KGHDR and SFDVKD.

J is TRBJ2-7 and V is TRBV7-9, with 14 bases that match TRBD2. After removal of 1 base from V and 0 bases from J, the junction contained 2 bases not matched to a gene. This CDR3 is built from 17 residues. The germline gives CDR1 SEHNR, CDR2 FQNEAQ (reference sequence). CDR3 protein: CASSLGTSGRSSYEQYF. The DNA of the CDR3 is TGTGCCAGCAGCTTAGGGACTAGCGGGAGGAGCTCCTACGAGCAGTACTTC.

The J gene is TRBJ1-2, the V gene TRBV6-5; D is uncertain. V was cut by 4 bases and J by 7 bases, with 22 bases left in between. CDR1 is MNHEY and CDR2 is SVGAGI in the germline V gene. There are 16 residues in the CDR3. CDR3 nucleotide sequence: TGTGCCAGCAGTTCCCTCACGTTTGACGGGCCACTTGGCTACACCTTC. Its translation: CASSSLTFDGPLGYTF.

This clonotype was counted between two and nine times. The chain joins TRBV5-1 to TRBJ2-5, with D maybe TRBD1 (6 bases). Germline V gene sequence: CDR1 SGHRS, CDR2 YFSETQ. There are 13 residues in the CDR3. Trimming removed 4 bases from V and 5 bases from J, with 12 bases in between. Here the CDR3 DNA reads TGCGCCAGCAGCCACGGACAGCGGGAGACCCAGTACTTC. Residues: CASSHGQRETQYF.

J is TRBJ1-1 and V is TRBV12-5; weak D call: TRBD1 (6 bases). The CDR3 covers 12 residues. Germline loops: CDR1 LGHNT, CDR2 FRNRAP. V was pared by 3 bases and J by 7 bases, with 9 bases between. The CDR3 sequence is CASGFPQGEAFF. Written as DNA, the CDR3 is TGTGCTAGTGGTTTCCCACAGGGTGAAGCTTTCTTT. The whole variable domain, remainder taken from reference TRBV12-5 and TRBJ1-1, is DARVTQTPRHKVTEMGQEVTMRCQPILGHNTVFWYRQTMMQGLELLAYFRNRAPLDDSGMPKDRFSAEMPDATLATLKIQPSEPRDSAVYFCASGFPQGEAFFGQGTRLTVV.

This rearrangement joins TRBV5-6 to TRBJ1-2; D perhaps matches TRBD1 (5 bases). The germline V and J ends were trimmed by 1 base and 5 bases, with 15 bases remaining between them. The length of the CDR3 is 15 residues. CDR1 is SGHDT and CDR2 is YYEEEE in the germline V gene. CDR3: CASSLLGPIVYGYTF. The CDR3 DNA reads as TGTGCCAGCAGCTTGTTGGGGCCTATCGTTTATGGCTACACCTTC.

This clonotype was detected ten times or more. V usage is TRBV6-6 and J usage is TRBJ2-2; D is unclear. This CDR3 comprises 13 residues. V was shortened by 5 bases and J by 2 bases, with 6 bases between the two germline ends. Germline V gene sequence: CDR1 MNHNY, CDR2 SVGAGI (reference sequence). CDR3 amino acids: CASSTSNTGELFF. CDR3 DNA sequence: TGTGCCAGCAGTACGAGTAACACCGGGGAGCTGTTTTTT.

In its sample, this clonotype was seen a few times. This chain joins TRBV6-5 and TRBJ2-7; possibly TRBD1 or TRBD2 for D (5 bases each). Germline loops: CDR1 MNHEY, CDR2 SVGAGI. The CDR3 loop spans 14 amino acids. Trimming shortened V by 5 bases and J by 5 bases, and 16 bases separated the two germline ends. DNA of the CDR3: TGTGCCAGCAGTCCCTCTCATCGAGGGGACGAGCAGTACTTC. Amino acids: CASSPSHRGDEQYF.

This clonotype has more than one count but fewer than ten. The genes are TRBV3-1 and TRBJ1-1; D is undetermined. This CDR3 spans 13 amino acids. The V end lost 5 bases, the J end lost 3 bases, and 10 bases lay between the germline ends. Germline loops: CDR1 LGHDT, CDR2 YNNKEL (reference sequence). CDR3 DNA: TGTGCCAGCAGCAGACCTTTAGACACTGAAGCTTTCTTT. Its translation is CASSRPLDTEAFF. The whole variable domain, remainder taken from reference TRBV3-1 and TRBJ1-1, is DTAVSQTPKYLVTQMGNDKSIKCEQNLGHDTMYWYKQDSKKFLKIMFSYNNKELIINETVPNRFSPKSPDKAHLNLHINSLELGDSAVYFCASSRPLDTEAFFGQGTRLTVV.

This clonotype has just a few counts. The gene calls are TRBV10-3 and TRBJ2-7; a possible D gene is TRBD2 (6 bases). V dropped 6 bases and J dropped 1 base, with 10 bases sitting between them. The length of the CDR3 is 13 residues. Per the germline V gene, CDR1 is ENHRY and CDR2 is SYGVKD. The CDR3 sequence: CAIRVGGSYEQYF. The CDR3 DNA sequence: TGTGCCATCAGGGTGGGGGGATCCTACGAGCAGTACTTC.

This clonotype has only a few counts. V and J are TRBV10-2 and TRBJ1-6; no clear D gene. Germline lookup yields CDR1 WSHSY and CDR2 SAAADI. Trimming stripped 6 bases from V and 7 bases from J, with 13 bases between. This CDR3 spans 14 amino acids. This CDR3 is CASRASAENSPLHF. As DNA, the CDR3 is TGCGCCAGCAGGGCTTCCGCCGAAAATTCACCCCTCCACTTT.

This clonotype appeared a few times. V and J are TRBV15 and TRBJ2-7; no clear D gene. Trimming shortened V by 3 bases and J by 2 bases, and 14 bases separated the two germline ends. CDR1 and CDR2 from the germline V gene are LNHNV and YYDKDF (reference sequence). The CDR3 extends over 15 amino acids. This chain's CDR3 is CATSSSTGSTYEQYF. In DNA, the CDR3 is TGTGCCACCAGCAGTTCTACGGGCAGTACCTACGAGCAGTACTTC.

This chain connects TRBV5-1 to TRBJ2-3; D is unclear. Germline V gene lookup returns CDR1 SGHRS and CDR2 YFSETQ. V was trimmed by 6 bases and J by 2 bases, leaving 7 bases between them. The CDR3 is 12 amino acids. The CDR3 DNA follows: TGCGCCAGCACCGGGTTCACAGATACGCAGTATTTT. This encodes CASTGFTDTQYF.

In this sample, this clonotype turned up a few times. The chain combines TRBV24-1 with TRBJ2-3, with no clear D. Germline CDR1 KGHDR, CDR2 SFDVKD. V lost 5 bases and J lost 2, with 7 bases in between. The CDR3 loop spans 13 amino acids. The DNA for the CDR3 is TGTGCCACCAGTGTAAAGTCCACAGATACGCAGTATTTT. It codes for CATSVKSTDTQYF.

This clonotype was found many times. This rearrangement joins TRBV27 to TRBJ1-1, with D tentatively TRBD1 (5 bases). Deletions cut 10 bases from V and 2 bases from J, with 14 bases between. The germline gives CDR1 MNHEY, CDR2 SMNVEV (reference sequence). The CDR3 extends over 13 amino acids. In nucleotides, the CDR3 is TGTGCCACCTCGGGAGGGGTCAACACTGAAGCTTTCTTT. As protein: CATSGGVNTEAFF.

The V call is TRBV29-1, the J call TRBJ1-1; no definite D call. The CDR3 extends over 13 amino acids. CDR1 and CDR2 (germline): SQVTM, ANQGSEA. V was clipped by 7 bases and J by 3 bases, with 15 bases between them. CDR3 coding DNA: TGCAGCGCCCGGCGGCAGCGGGACACTGAAGCTTTCTTT. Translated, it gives CSARRQRDTEAFF. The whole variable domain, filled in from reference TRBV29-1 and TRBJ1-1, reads SAVISQKPSRDICQRGTSLTIQCQVDSQVTMMFWYRQQPGQSLTLIATANQGSEATYESGFVIDKFPISRPNLTFSTLTVSNMSPEDSSIYLCSARRQRDTEAFFGQGTRLTVV.

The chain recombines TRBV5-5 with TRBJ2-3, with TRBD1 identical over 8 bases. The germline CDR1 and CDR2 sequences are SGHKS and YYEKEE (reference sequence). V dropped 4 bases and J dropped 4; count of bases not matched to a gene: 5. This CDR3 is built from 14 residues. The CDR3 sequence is CASSRTGISDTQYF. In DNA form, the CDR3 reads TGTGCCAGCAGCCGGACAGGGATCTCAGATACGCAGTATTTT.